This T cell receptor (beta chain) was observed in a study of blood T cells in healthy people across ages. Whole-study results and caveats: Older age coincided with a roughly linear decline in TCR beta diversity per million T cells.

V was shortened by 2 bases and J by 8 bases, with 10 bases between the two germline ends. The CDR3 is 14 residues long. Germline loops: CDR1 ENHRY, CDR2 SYGVKD. Only a few counts were recorded for this clonotype. No antigen is known for it. Through a sample-barcoded 5' primer and a J-beta primer mix, a second PCR was run for about 7 to 12 cycles. TCRdb passed the 5' RACE reads through MiXCR, listing each CDR3 protein once. The sample has approximately 900,000 distinct CDR3 sequences, 40% to 60% seen once. The origin of this receptor is a man younger than 45 in good health. The sample consisted of blood. The V and J genes are TRBV10-3 and TRBJ1-6; maybe TRBD1 (6 bases). CDR3 in amino acids: CAISEGGGHSPLHF. The CDR3 region has the DNA TGTGCCATCAGTGAGGGAGGGGGGCATTCACCCCTCCACTTT.